This passage covers 9 T cell receptor beta chains from one sample sequenced in a study of regulatory T cells in long-lasting Graves disease. The time point denotes: newly diagnosed GD, antithyroid drugs for less than 3 months. RNA isolated from PBMCs was used to make the TCR library. Through Arm-PCR of CDR3 regions and iRepertoire HTBI primers, TCR beta libraries were built. TCRdb reanalysed the multiplex PCR reads using MiXCR and keeps one entry per CDR3 protein. The profile shows about 470,000 distinct CDR3 sequences, more than 13% of them singletons. The same sample was also studied in work on T cells in Graves' hyperthyroidism and ophthalmopathy.

The material sequenced was peripheral blood mononuclear cells (PBMCs), taken at new diagnosis, from a patient treated with antithyroid drugs. These receptors all stem from a woman aged 25 to 39 with Graves disease.

This clonotype was picked up many times. The chain links TRBV30 to TRBJ1-2; weak D call: TRBD1 (5 bases). Trimming left V 4 bases short and J 4 bases short, with 16 bases between. CDR3 length: 14 residues. Germline V gene data show CDR1 as GTSNPN and CDR2 as SVGIG (reference sequence). The CDR3 region has the DNA TGTGCCTGGATGAGGGCCCGGACACCCTATGGCTACACCTTC. Translated: CAWMRARTPYGYTF. The full variable domain, in which reference TRBV30 and TRBJ1-2 provide the parts outside the CDR3, is SQTIHQWPATLVQPVGSPLSLECTVEGTSNPNLYWYRQAAGRGLQLLFYSVGIGQISSEVPQNLSASRPQDRQFILSSKKLLLSDSGFYLCAWMRARTPYGYTFGSGTRLTVV.

This clonotype appeared many times. This sequence joins TRBV7-9 and TRBJ2-7, with D unclear. Germline CDR1 and CDR2: SEHNR and FQNEAQ (reference sequence). There are 13 residues in the CDR3. Trimming cost V 7 bases and J 2 bases, with 12 bases left between them. The CDR3 here is CASKKDLTYEQYF. CDR3 bases: TGTGCCAGCAAGAAAGATCTGACCTACGAGCAGTACTTC.

This clonotype was observed at least ten times. The chain couples TRBV20-1 to TRBJ1-5; 9 bases fit TRBD1. V shed 0 bases, J shed 1 base, and the junction held 13 bases outside the gene matches. Germline V gene data show CDR1 as DFQATT and CDR2 as SNEGSKA (reference sequence). The CDR3 runs to 19 residues. The CDR3 DNA sequence: TGCAGTGCTAGAGATGTGGCCGGGACAGGGTGGGGGAGCAATCAGCCCCAGCATTTT. Its translation: CSARDVAGTGWGSNQPQHF.

J is TRBJ2-2 and V is TRBV5-4, with TRBD1 identical over 10 bases. After removal of 5 bases from V and 5 bases from J, the junction contained 6 bases not matched to a gene. The CDR3 consists of 15 residues. Looked up from germline, CDR1 is SGHNT and CDR2 is YYREEE (reference sequence). CDR3 DNA sequence: TGTGCCAGCAGAGCGGACAGGGGGTTAACCGGGGAGCTGTTTTTT. Translated: CASRADRGLTGELFF.

The table lists this clonotype with many counts. The DNA of the CDR3 is TGTGCCAGCAGCTTAGTCATGGGAGCGGGCACAGATACGCAGTATTTT. This sequence encodes CASSLVMGAGTDTQYF. J is TRBJ2-3 and V is TRBV7-6; perhaps TRBD2 as D (5 bases). The V end lost 1 base, the J end lost 1 base, and 12 bases lay between the germline ends. The CDR3 consists of 16 residues. CDR1 SGHVS and CDR2 FNYEAQ come from the germline V gene.

The V and J genes are TRBV11-2 and TRBJ2-7; D is undetermined. CDR3 length: 15 amino acids. Trimming took off 3 bases at V and 2 bases at J, with 14 bases between the two ends. The V gene's germline CDR1 is SGHAT and CDR2 FQNNGV. CDR3 in DNA: TGTGCCAGCAGCTTTGTACGGAAGACAACCTACGAGCAGTACTTC. Encoded protein: CASSFVRKTTYEQYF. The complete variable domain, with remaining parts taken from reference TRBV11-2 and TRBJ2-7, reads EAGVAQSPRYKIIEKRQSVAFWCNPISGHATLYWYQQILGQGPKLLIQFQNNGVVDDSQLPKDRFSAERLKGVDSTLKIQPAKLEDSAVYLCASSFVRKTTYEQYFGPGTRLTVT.

This clonotype was picked up a small number of times. The rearrangement joins TRBV10-2 to TRBJ2-1; D ambiguous. Germline V gene sequence: CDR1 WSHSY, CDR2 SAAADI. V lost 2 bases to trimming and J lost 5 bases, with 4 bases between them. The CDR3 is made up of 12 amino acids. CDR3 bases: TGCGCCAGCAGTGAGGGGAACAATGAGCAGTTCTTC. Its protein is CASSEGNNEQFF.

In this sample, this clonotype turned up many times. The gene calls are TRBV5-1 and TRBJ2-6, with a tentative D call TRBD1 (5 bases). V was shortened by 9 bases and J by 2 bases, with 21 bases between the two germline ends. CDR3 length: 17 residues. CDR1 is SGHRS, CDR2 YFSETQ, per germline. The CDR3 DNA sequence: TGCGCCACGAGGCGAGGACACCTTAAGCCTGGGGCCAACGTCCTGACTTTC. Translated, it gives CATRRGHLKPGANVLTF.

The table lists this clonotype with many counts. The rearrangement links TRBV3-1 to TRBJ2-3; 8 bases are a match to TRBD2. Trimming removed 0 bases from V and 2 bases from J; junction bases left unmatched: 10. This CDR3 region has 18 residues. Germline CDR1 reads LGHDT; CDR2 reads YNNKEL (reference sequence). In nucleotides, the CDR3 is TGTGCCAGCAGCCAAGATCGGGGGGGGGACTTTCCCACAGATACGCAGTATTTT. Its translation is CASSQDRGGDFPTDTQYF.